A single sample gave rise to the 29 T cell receptor beta chains below, sequenced in a study of OX40 agonist ivuxolimab in advanced cancers. Here immunoSEQ multiplex PCR was the method, and the copy in TCRdb shows in-frame clones only, minus some. Among about 110,000 clones, 89% were seen once, and the ten largest hold less than 0.35%. This specimen was CD4+ or CD8+ T cells sorted from blood, taken in a trial of the OX40 agonist ivuxolimab. The receptors derive from an adult with an advanced solid tumor such as melanoma, head and neck, liver or kidney cancer.

The CDR3 protein is CASRSLKGPISYEQYF. The CDR3 DNA follows: TGTGCCAGCAGAAGTCTTAAGGGGCCCATCTCCTACGAGCAGTACTTC. This sequence joins TRBV27 and TRBJ2-7, with D perhaps TRBD1 (5 bases). The CDR3 runs to 16 residues. Per germline, CDR1 MNHEY and CDR2 SMNVEV (reference sequence). Trimming stripped 6 bases from V and 0 bases from J, with 18 bases between.

The chain joins TRBV6-4 to TRBJ1-2, with D hard to call. From germline, CDR1 is MRHNA and CDR2 SNTAGT. CDR3 size: 15 residues. V shed 6 bases and J shed 1 base, with 15 bases lying between them. The CDR3 bases are TGTGCCAGCAGCGCGGACGGCTTTAATAACTATGGCTACACCTTC. Its protein is CASSADGFNNYGYTF.

The rearrangement uses TRBV9 and TRBJ1-3; possible D gene TRBD1, 5 bases. The germline gives CDR1 SGDLS, CDR2 YYNGEE. V lost 2 bases and J 7 bases, leaving 13 bases between the germline ends. The CDR3 loop spans 14 amino acids. CDR3: CASSVDWDGNTIYF. The DNA for the CDR3 is TGTGCCAGCAGCGTCGACTGGGACGGGAACACCATATATTTT.

This clone was seen only once. The genes are TRBV5-4 and TRBJ2-5, with D possibly TRBD2 on 7 matching bases. This CDR3 spans 13 amino acids. Germline values: CDR1 SGHNT, CDR2 YYREEE (reference sequence). Trimming removed 5 bases at V and 4 bases at J, with 12 bases between. The CDR3 coding sequence is TGTGCCAGCAGATACAGGGAGGGAGAGACCCAGTACTTC. Protein sequence: CASRYREGETQYF. Using reference TRBV5-4 and TRBJ2-5 for the parts outside the CDR3, the full variable domain is ETGVTQSPTHLIKTRGQQVTLRCSSQSGHNTVSWYQQALGQGPQFIFQYYREEENGRGNFPPRFSGLQFPNYSSELNVNALELDDSALYLCASRYREGETQYFGPGTRLLVL.

The V gene is TRBV9, the J gene TRBJ1-1; D is possibly TRBD1 (6 bases). This CDR3 spans 14 amino acids. Trimming shortened V by 1 base and J by 7 bases, and 14 bases separated the two germline ends. Germline-derived CDR1 and CDR2 are SGDLS and YYNGEE. The CDR3 nucleotides read TGTGCCAGCAGCGTAACGGGGACATCGAGTGAAGCTTTCTTT. It is translated as CASSVTGTSSEAFF. Full variable domain (rest looked up from reference TRBV9 and TRBJ1-1): DSGVTQTPKHLITATGQRVTLRCSPRSGDLSVYWYQQSLDQGLQFLIQYYNGEERAKGNILERFSAQQFPDLHSELNLSSLELGDSALYFCASSVTGTSSEAFFGQGTRLTVV.

The CDR3: CASSAGPPGDIQYF. In DNA form, the CDR3 reads TGTGCCAGCAGCGCCGGGCCTCCTGGAGACATTCAGTACTTC. The J gene is TRBJ2-4, the V gene TRBV5-8; D remains ambiguous. Trimming removed 4 bases from V and 8 bases from J, with 16 bases in between. Germline CDR1 is SGHTS and CDR2 is YDEGEE. The CDR3 loop spans 14 amino acids.

J is TRBJ1-1 and V is TRBV5-1; D unclear. V was cut by 9 bases and J by 3 bases, with 15 bases left in between. The CDR3 is 13 residues long. Germline V gives CDR1 SGHRS, CDR2 YFSETQ. The CDR3 protein is CATLEPSDTEAFF. CDR3 nucleotides: TGCGCCACGCTGGAACCCAGCGACACTGAAGCTTTCTTT. Based on the CDR3 plus reference TRBV5-1 and TRBJ1-1, the full variable domain is KAGVTQTPRYLIKTRGQQVTLSCSPISGHRSVSWYQQTPGQGLQFLFEYFSETQRNKGNFPGRFSGRQFSNSRSEMNVSTLELGDSALYLCATLEPSDTEAFFGQGTRLTVV.

The chain couples TRBV15 to TRBJ1-4; D is undetermined. Germline V gives CDR1 LNHNV, CDR2 YYDKDF (reference sequence). This CDR3 spans 17 amino acids. Trimming cost V 2 bases and J 3 bases, with 16 bases left between them. The CDR3 nucleotides read TGTGCCACCAGCAGATACCGTATACCGAACTCTAATGAAAAACTGTTTTTT. Its translation: CATSRYRIPNSNEKLFF.

On this clone itself: Mismatch with germline at one junction end may stem from a read error. This rearrangement joins TRBV7-7 to TRBJ2-7; D not resolved. Germline V gene sequence: CDR1 SSHAT, CDR2 FNYEAQ (reference sequence). The CDR3 is 13 residues long. The CDR3 DNA sequence: TGTGCTAGCAGCTTAAATGTGGGCGACGAGCAGTACTTC. Amino acid sequence: CASSLNVGDEQYF.

This rearrangement joins TRBV7-2 to TRBJ1-5; 8 bases match TRBD1. The germline gives CDR1 SGHTA, CDR2 FQGNSA. Trimming removed 5 bases from V and 0 bases from J; junction bases left unmatched: 6. The CDR3 totals 16 residues. CDR3 nucleotides: TGTGCCAGCAGCCCGGGGGACAGGATTAGCAATCAGCCCCAGCATTTT. Amino acids: CASSPGDRISNQPQHF. The full variable domain, with the rest looked up from reference TRBV7-2 and TRBJ1-5, is GAGVSQSPSNKVTEKGKDVELRCDPISGHTALYWYRQSLGQGLEFLIYFQGNSAPDKSGLPSDRFSAERTGGSVSTLTIQRTQQEDSAVYLCASSPGDRISNQPQHFGDGTRLSIL.

This sequence joins TRBV5-5 and TRBJ1-1; TRBD1 might be the D (5 bases). The V gene lost 4 bases and the J gene lost 3 bases, with 10 bases spanning the gap. This CDR3 is built from 13 residues. CDR1 is SGHKS, CDR2 YYEKEE, per germline (reference sequence). The CDR3 DNA follows: TGTGCCAGCAGCCCTGCGGGGGACACTGAAGCTTTCTTT. Its protein is CASSPAGDTEAFF. The full variable domain, with the rest looked up from reference TRBV5-5 and TRBJ1-1, is DAGVTQSPTHLIKTRGQQVTLRCSPISGHKSVSWYQQVLGQGPQFIFQYYEKEERGRGNFPDRFSARQFPNYSSELNVNALLLGDSALYLCASSPAGDTEAFFGQGTRLTVV.

This chain joins TRBV15 and TRBJ1-4; 9 bases are shared with TRBD1. The junction had 9 bases not matched to a gene; V was cut back by 3 bases and J by 7 bases. This CDR3 has 16 amino acids. From germline, CDR1 is LNHNV and CDR2 YYDKDF (reference sequence). CDR3 nucleotide sequence: TGTGCCACCAGCAGGCCCGACAGGGGGGGGGCTGAAAAACTGTTTTTT. Amino acids: CATSRPDRGGAEKLFF.

In regard to this clone: Other DNA sequences in the sample encode the same CDR3. The rearrangement uses TRBV5-1 and TRBJ2-3; unclear D gene. Trimming pared 3 bases from V and 2 bases from J, leaving 4 bases between. The CDR3 is made up of 12 amino acids. In germline, CDR1 is SGHRS, CDR2 YFSETQ. The CDR3 region is CASSSNTDTQYF. The CDR3 DNA reads as TGCGCCAGCAGCTCGAACACAGATACGCAGTATTTT.

In regard to this clone: Compared with germline, one end of the junction differs, possibly owing to a read error. The chain is built from TRBV14 and TRBJ2-1; 9 bases are shared with TRBD1. Germline CDR1 SGHDN, CDR2 FVKESK. This CDR3 spans 15 amino acids. The CDR3 region is CASSQATGGRFQRIF. CDR3 sequence (DNA): TGTGCCAGCAGCCAAGCGACAGGGGGACGGTTCCAGCGGATCTTC.

The chain joins TRBV6-5 to TRBJ1-3; 9 bases align to TRBD1. The CDR3 sequence is 14 residues long. Germline-derived CDR1 and CDR2 are MNHEY and SVGAGI. Trimming removed 6 bases from V and 8 bases from J; junction bases left unmatched: 8. CDR3 sequence reads: CASSRQGGDHTIYF. The CDR3, as DNA: TGTGCCAGCAGCCGACAGGGGGGAGACCACACCATATATTTT.

This chain's CDR3 is CASSISRQLNTEAFF. CDR3 in DNA: TGTGCCAGCAGCATCTCGCGTCAGCTGAACACTGAAGCTTTCTTT. The J gene is TRBJ1-1, the V gene TRBV7-2; D unresolved. V lost 5 bases and J lost 0, with 13 bases in between. CDR3 length: 15 amino acids. Per germline, CDR1 SGHTA and CDR2 FQGNSA.

The chain combines TRBV4-2 with TRBJ1-5; D gene uncertain. The germline V gene has CDR1 LGHNA and CDR2 YNFKEQ. Trimming removed 0 bases at V and 1 base at J, with 7 bases between. CDR3 length: 15 amino acids. The DNA for the CDR3 is TGTGCCAGCAGCCAAGAATACGCAAGCAATCAGCCCCAGCATTTT. The encoded protein is CASSQEYASNQPQHF.

CDR3 coding DNA: TGCAGCGTTTCTGACAACTACGAGCAGTACTTC. It encodes CSVSDNYEQYF. The chain carries TRBV29-1 and TRBJ2-7, with D unclear. This CDR3 comprises 11 residues. In germline, CDR1 is SQVTM, CDR2 ANQGSEA. V was pared by 5 bases and J by 3 bases, with 8 bases between.

The genes are TRBV9 and TRBJ1-1, with a tentative D call TRBD1 (5 bases). Trimming left V 5 bases short and J 1 base short, with 18 bases between. This CDR3 has 16 residues. CDR1 and CDR2 (germline): SGDLS, YYNGEE. The CDR3 is CASSRGPGRTNTEAFF. CDR3 in DNA: TGTGCCAGCAGTAGAGGGCCGGGACGGACGAACACTGAAGCTTTCTTT.

This sequence joins TRBV6-6 and TRBJ2-3; D unclear. The CDR3 is 12 residues long. V was pared by 8 bases and J by 5 bases, with 11 bases between. From germline, CDR1 is MNHNY and CDR2 SVGAGI (reference sequence). CDR3 coding DNA: TGTGCCAGCGGGGATTTCAGAGATACGCAGTATTTT. Amino acid sequence: CASGDFRDTQYF.

The chain carries TRBV19 and TRBJ2-7; D is possibly TRBD2 (6 bases). Between the trimmed V and J ends, which lost 2 bases and 4 bases, there was a span of 15 bases. There are 15 residues in the CDR3. CDR1 and CDR2 (germline): LNHDA, SQIVND (reference sequence). The CDR3, as DNA: TGTGCCAGTAGTATATCAGCAACGGGAGAGTACGAGCAGTACTTC. Translating it yields CASSISATGEYEQYF.

The chain carries TRBV4-3 and TRBJ1-2; possibly TRBD1 for D (6 bases). Between the trimmed V and J ends, which lost 0 bases and 7 bases, there was a span of 18 bases. CDR3 length: 16 residues. The germline V gene encodes CDR1 LGHNA and CDR2 YSLEER. CDR3 loop: CASSQELNRAEAGYTF. CDR3 in DNA: TGCGCCAGCAGCCAAGAATTAAACAGGGCCGAGGCTGGCTACACCTTC.

The rearrangement uses TRBV6-6 and TRBJ2-3; unclear D gene. V shed 7 bases and J shed 2 bases, with 10 bases lying between them. The CDR3 has 13 residues. The germline V gene has CDR1 MNHNY and CDR2 SVGAGI (reference sequence). The CDR3 here is CASNGRYTDTQYF. The DNA of the CDR3 is TGTGCCAGCAATGGGCGGTACACAGATACGCAGTATTTT.

J is TRBJ1-3 and V is TRBV13; tentative D call: TRBD1 (5 bases). Germline values: CDR1 PRHDT, CDR2 FYEKMQ (reference sequence). The V gene lost 1 base and the J gene lost 4 bases, with 17 bases spanning the gap. CDR3 length: 17 residues. The CDR3: CASSLAPSGAQGNTIYF. CDR3 DNA sequence: TGTGCCAGCAGCTTAGCCCCAAGTGGGGCCCAGGGAAACACCATATATTTT.

The chain couples TRBV28 to TRBJ2-7; D might be TRBD2 (6 bases). Germline CDR1 and CDR2: MDHEN and SYDVKM. The CDR3 sequence is 14 residues long. The germline V and J ends were trimmed by 10 bases and 6 bases, with 22 bases remaining between them. The CDR3 sequence: CATHPGLLSGEQYF. The CDR3, as DNA: TGTGCCACCCACCCGGGACTCCTTTCAGGCGAGCAGTACTTC. Complete variable domain (other parts from reference TRBV28 and TRBJ2-7): DVKVTQSSRYLVKRTGEKVFLECVQDMDHENMFWYRQDPGLGLRLIYFSYDVKMKEKGDIPEGYSVSREKKERFSLILESASTNQTSMYLCATHPGLLSGEQYFGPGTRLTVT.

This chain uses TRBV5-4 with TRBJ1-2, with D possibly matching TRBD1 (6 bases). V lost 0 bases to trimming and J lost 6 bases, with 9 bases between them. Per germline, CDR1 SGHNT and CDR2 YYREEE (reference sequence). CDR3 length equals 13 residues. CDR3 coding DNA: TGTGCCAGCAGCTTGGCAGGGGCCAATGGCTACACCTTC. Its translation: CASSLAGANGYTF.

Details on this clone: An end of the junction does not agree with germline; a read error may underlie this. The V call is TRBV18, the J call TRBJ2-1; TRBD2 matches 7 bases. This CDR3 contains 13 residues. CDR1 and CDR2 (germline): KGHSH, LQKENI. The CDR3 DNA sequence: TGTGCCAGCTCACCACAGGCCAGGGAGGGATTGGTCTTC. Translated, it gives CASSPQAREGLVF. The whole variable domain, remainder taken from reference TRBV18 and TRBJ2-1, is NAGVMQNPRHLVRRRGQEARLRCSPMKGHSHVYWYRQLPEEGLKFMVYLQKENIIDESGMPKERFSAEFPKEGPSILRIQQVVRGDSAAYFCASSPQAREGLVFGPGTRLTVL.

This clone was seen a few times. The V call is TRBV19, the J call TRBJ1-1; D not certain. CDR3 length: 17 residues. The ends were cut back, 3 bases at V and 0 bases at J, with 17 bases in the middle. Germline loops: CDR1 LNHDA, CDR2 SQIVND (reference sequence). The CDR3 DNA reads TGTGCCAGTAGTATTCCCCCCGTATTTGGCTTGAACACTGAAGCTTTCTTT. It translates to CASSIPPVFGLNTEAFF.

This clone was counted only a few times. The J gene is TRBJ2-5, the V gene TRBV19, with D perhaps matching TRBD1 (5 bases). The ends were cut back, 3 bases at V and 2 bases at J, with 13 bases in the middle. Looked up from germline, CDR1 is LNHDA and CDR2 is SQIVND (reference sequence). The CDR3 runs to 15 residues. CDR3 nucleotides: TGTGCCAGTAGTATCCACCTTCGACAGCAAGAGACCCAGTACTTC. Translated: CASSIHLRQQETQYF.